What follows are 20 T cell receptor beta chains derived from one specimen sequenced in a study of blood T cells in healthy people across ages. Next came a second PCR, run for 7 to 11 cycles, which used a sample-barcoded 5' primer along with a J-beta primer mix. TCRdb reanalysed the 5' RACE reads using MiXCR and keeps one entry per CDR3 protein. The data hold approximately 2,000,000 distinct CDR3 sequences, with about two fifths observed a single time. The sequenced sample consisted of blood. These receptors were obtained from a human donor in good health.

This clonotype was counted many times. This chain links TRBV18 with TRBJ1-4; 7 nucleotides agree with TRBD1. Germline V lookup: CDR1 KGHSH, CDR2 LQKENI. The CDR3 extends over 14 amino acids. V lost 3 bases to trimming and J lost 5 bases; unmatched junction nucleotides: 3. CDR3 sequence reads: CASSPGQSNEKLFF. CDR3 sequence (DNA): TGTGCCAGCTCACCGGGACAGTCAAATGAAAAACTGTTTTTT.

This clonotype was observed at least ten times. The chain joins TRBV6-5 to TRBJ2-1, with D perhaps matching TRBD2 (5 bases). The CDR3 spans 14 residues. Trimming removed 7 bases at V and 7 bases at J, with 17 bases between. Per germline, CDR1 MNHEY and CDR2 SVGAGI. The DNA of the CDR3 is TGTGCCAGCACCCCGCCCGGGGTCCTGAATGAGCAGTTCTTC. Translated, it gives CASTPPGVLNEQFF.

Concerning this clonotype itself: An end of the junction differs from the germline gene, which may be a read error. V and J are TRBV6-2 or TRBV6-3 and TRBJ2-5; 13 bases agree with TRBD2. CDR3 length equals 15 residues. The V gene's germline CDR1 is MNHEY and CDR2 SVGEGT. The chain's CDR3 is CARSSTSGGLETQYF. The DNA of the CDR3 is TGTGCCCGCAGTTCGACTAGCGGGGGGCTAGAGACCCAGTACTTC.

The chain has TRBV5-1 and TRBJ1-1; possible D gene TRBD1, 5 bases. Deletions cut 1 base from V and 1 base from J, with 11 bases between. The CDR3 is made up of 15 amino acids. From germline, CDR1 is SGHRS and CDR2 YFSETQ. This CDR3 is CASSLQAGSNTEAFF. In DNA form, the CDR3 reads TGCGCCAGCAGCTTGCAGGCAGGGTCGAACACTGAAGCTTTCTTT.

The table lists this clonotype with a few counts. The genes are TRBV4-2 and TRBJ2-5; 7 positions match TRBD2. Per the germline V gene, CDR1 is LGHNA and CDR2 is YNFKEQ. V lost 0 bases, J lost 3 bases, and 7 bases stayed unmatched. There are 16 residues in the CDR3. The CDR3, as DNA: TGTGCCAGCAGCCAAGATGGGGAGGGTATGGAAGAGACCCAGTACTTC. Translation: CASSQDGEGMEETQYF.

V and J are TRBV7-2 and TRBJ1-4; a weak D match, TRBD1 (5 bases). Germline CDR1 is SGHTA and CDR2 is FQGNSA. This CDR3 region has 15 residues. V lost 8 bases and J 6 bases, leaving 19 bases between the germline ends. In DNA form, the CDR3 reads TGTGCCAGCGCTTCCGTCGGGGGGTCGGATGAAAAACTGTTTTTT. Its protein product is CASASVGGSDEKLFF.

J is TRBJ2-1 and V is TRBV11-1; D remains unclear. V dropped 2 bases and J dropped 8 bases, with 19 bases sitting between them. This CDR3 is built from 16 residues. Per the germline V gene, CDR1 is SGHAT and CDR2 is FQDESV (reference sequence). The CDR3, as DNA: TGTGCCAGCAGCTTACCCCAAGTGGTGCCCTTAGATGAGCAGTTCTTC. This encodes CASSLPQVVPLDEQFF.

This clonotype turned up a few times. The chain has TRBV4-3 and TRBJ1-4; D not certain. Germline values: CDR1 LGHNA, CDR2 YSLEER. The CDR3 length is 14 residues. V dropped 2 bases and J dropped 5 bases, with 9 bases sitting between them. CDR3 nucleotides: TGCGCCAGCAGCCAAAAGGCGCTAAATGAAAAACTGTTTTTT. It translates to CASSQKALNEKLFF.

This clonotype showed up just once. The chain uses TRBV4-2 and TRBJ1-2; D ambiguous. Trimming took 4 bases from V and 8 from J, leaving 17 bases between them. CDR1 is LGHNA, CDR2 YNFKEQ, per germline. CDR3 length: 14 residues. CDR3 bases: TGTGCCAGCAGCCGAGATCTGGCATTGAGAGGCTACACCTTC. Translating it yields CASSRDLALRGYTF.

V is TRBV2 and J is TRBJ2-1, with D perhaps matching TRBD2 (5 bases). CDR1 is SNHLY and CDR2 is FYNNEI in the germline V gene. Trimming shortened V by 4 bases and J by 0 bases, and 13 bases separated the two germline ends. The CDR3 sequence is 16 residues long. The chain's CDR3 is CASSVALGGSYNEQFF. For the CDR3, the DNA is TGTGCCAGCAGTGTGGCCCTAGGAGGCTCCTACAATGAGCAGTTCTTC.

This rearrangement joins TRBV30 to TRBJ1-6; D gene unclear. V lost 2 bases to trimming and J lost 6 bases, with 8 bases between them. The CDR3 length is 13 residues. Germline V lookup: CDR1 GTSNPN, CDR2 SVGIG (reference sequence). The DNA for the CDR3 is TGTGCCTGGAGTTCCAGCCCTAATTCACCCCTCCACTTT. It translates to CAWSSSPNSPLHF.

The V call is TRBV5-5, the J call TRBJ2-5; 8 bases fit TRBD1. The CDR3 consists of 14 residues. Germline values: CDR1 SGHKS, CDR2 YYEKEE (reference sequence). V shed 4 bases, J shed 5 bases, and the junction held 7 bases outside the gene matches. This chain's CDR3 is CASSLRGLEETQYF. In DNA, the CDR3 is TGTGCCAGCAGCCTCAGGGGGCTTGAGGAGACCCAGTACTTC.

The V call is TRBV7-2, the J call TRBJ1-1; D is unresolved. Trimming removed 2 bases from V and 6 bases from J, with 13 bases in between. The V gene's germline CDR1 is SGHTA and CDR2 FQGNSA. The CDR3 extends over 14 amino acids. CDR3 nucleotides: TGTGCCAGCAGCTTACACGTCCTGAGCGCTGAAGCTTTCTTT. Its protein is CASSLHVLSAEAFF.

J is TRBJ1-5 and V is TRBV6-1; D may be TRBD1 (5 bases). V was pared by 0 bases and J by 5 bases, with 11 bases between. From germline, CDR1 is MNHNS and CDR2 SASEGT. The CDR3 is made up of 15 amino acids. CDR3 amino acids: CASSEAWQGYQPQHF. In DNA, the CDR3 is TGTGCCAGCAGTGAAGCCTGGCAGGGTTATCAGCCCCAGCATTTT.

This clonotype was seen a handful of times. The chain links TRBV7-9 to TRBJ2-3, with D possibly TRBD1 on 5 matching bases. With 7 bases removed from V and 2 bases from J, the gap between germline ends came to 13 bases. CDR3 size: 14 residues. Germline assignment: CDR1 SEHNR and CDR2 FQNEAQ (reference sequence). CDR3 bases: TGTGCCAGCAAAAAGGGGCAGTACACAGATACGCAGTATTTT. Protein product: CASKKGQYTDTQYF.

This clonotype was found a few times. The genes are TRBV25-1 and TRBJ2-5; D uncertain. The better agreement between TRBJ2-7 and the DNA end casts doubt on the J call. The CDR3 is made up of 14 amino acids. Germline V gene data show CDR1 as MGHDK and CDR2 as SYGVNS. CDR3 in amino acids: CASSHGVSLYEQYF. CDR3 bases: TGTGCCAGTAGCCACGGTGTCAGCCTCTACGAGCAGTACTTC.

The genes are TRBV4-2 and TRBJ1-2; tentative D call: TRBD1 (5 bases). Germline CDR1 and CDR2: LGHNA and YNFKEQ. CDR3 length: 14 residues. V lost 0 bases to trimming and J lost 8 bases, with 13 bases between them. The CDR3 DNA reads as TGTGCCAGCAGCCAAGATGGAGGGGCACAGGGCTACACCTTC. Translated: CASSQDGGAQGYTF.

The rearrangement joins TRBV3-1 to TRBJ2-5; 9 bases align to TRBD2. CDR1 is LGHDT, CDR2 YNNKEL, per germline (reference sequence). The CDR3 runs to 16 residues. V shed 0 bases and J 1 base; nucleotides not matched to a gene: 3. The CDR3 sequence is CASSQEWRGGQETQYF. The CDR3 DNA follows: TGTGCCAGCAGCCAAGAATGGCGGGGGGGCCAAGAGACCCAGTACTTC.

This chain uses TRBV11-3 with TRBJ2-3; D possibly corresponds to TRBD1 (7 bases). There are 15 residues in the CDR3. V shed 8 bases and J shed 4 bases, with 19 bases lying between them. The germline CDR1 and CDR2 sequences are SGHNT and YENEEA. CDR3 residues: CASSRQQGGPDTQYF. The CDR3 nucleotides are TGTGCCAGCTCGCGGCAGCAGGGGGGACCAGATACGCAGTATTTT.

This clonotype has just a few counts. J is TRBJ1-6 and V is TRBV10-3, with TRBD1 matching over 10 bases. The CDR3 runs 14 residues. Looked up from germline, CDR1 is ENHRY and CDR2 is SYGVKD. V lost 6 bases to trimming and J lost 7 bases; unmatched junction nucleotides: 3. The CDR3 DNA sequence: TGTGCCATCAGGGGGACAGGGGTCAATTCACCCCTCCACTTT. Encoded protein: CAIRGTGVNSPLHF.